These 30 T cell receptor beta chains were sequenced from one sample in a study of sequential checkpoint blockade in melanoma. Treatment specified: randomized to nivolumab then ipilimumab (arm A) or the reverse (arm B). Measured with immunoSEQ multiplex PCR; TCRdb has only the in-frame clones, and not every one. This sample has some 11,000 clones, with 65% to 70% found just once. The sequencing used CD8+ T cells sorted from blood (inferred from file names), collected from a patient given nivolumab and ipilimumab in sequence. The source is a human donor with melanoma.

The rearrangement uses TRBV7-9 and TRBJ2-5; 10 bases match TRBD1. V shed 6 bases, J shed 11 bases, and the junction held 6 bases outside the gene matches. The germline CDR1 and CDR2 sequences are SEHNR and FQNEAQ (reference sequence). There are 12 residues in the CDR3. In DNA form, the CDR3 reads TGTGCCAGCAGACCCGGGACAGGGGAGCAGTACTTC. This translates into CASRPGTGEQYF.

The chain couples TRBV11-3 to TRBJ1-1; 9 positions match TRBD1. Germline V lookup: CDR1 SGHNT, CDR2 YENEEA. The CDR3 contains 15 residues. The J segment lost 5 bases and the V segment lost 3 bases, leaving 7 bases of the junction unmatched. CDR3 DNA sequence: TGTGCCAGCAGCTTCAGCGACAGGGGGTGGACTGAAGCTTTCTTT. Translation: CASSFSDRGWTEAFF.

The chain couples TRBV2 to TRBJ2-7; 7 nucleotides line up with TRBD2. Germline-derived CDR1 and CDR2 are SNHLY and FYNNEI. The CDR3 has 16 amino acids. Losses at the gene ends were 8 bases for V and 1 base for J; bases not matched to a gene: 14. In nucleotides, the CDR3 is TGTGCCAGCTGGGGGGAGGGGCGCCATCTTTCCTACGAGCAGTACTTC. Its translation: CASWGEGRHLSYEQYF.

The rearrangement links TRBV27 to TRBJ2-3; TRBD2 aligns across 8 bases. CDR1 MNHEY and CDR2 SMNVEV come from the germline V gene (reference sequence). J lost 4 bases, V lost 2 bases, and 11 bases had no gene match. The CDR3 runs 17 residues. Written as DNA, the CDR3 is TGTGCCAGCAGTTTAAACTTTCGGACTAGCCCGGCAGATACGCAGTATTTT. This gives the protein CASSLNFRTSPADTQYF.

Remarks on this clone: This specimen includes other DNA sequences encoding the same CDR3. The chain couples TRBV7-8 to TRBJ2-5; 9 positions agree with TRBD1. Germline lookup yields CDR1 SGHVS and CDR2 FQNEAQ. Unmatched junction bases numbered 0, after V lost 3 bases and J lost 4 bases. There are 13 residues in the CDR3. This chain's CDR3 is CASSLDRGETQYF. The DNA of the CDR3 is TGTGCCAGCAGCTTGGACAGGGGAGAGACCCAGTACTTC.

This CDR3 reads CSVDRGTGPYEQYF. The CDR3 bases are TGCAGCGTCGACAGGGGGACTGGCCCCTACGAGCAGTACTTC. J is TRBJ2-7 and V is TRBV29-1, with 9 bases aligning to TRBD1. The CDR3 loop spans 14 amino acids. The ends lost 6 bases at V and 2 bases at J; junction bases unmatched: 8. Per the germline V gene, CDR1 is SQVTM and CDR2 is ANQGSEA.

The V gene is TRBV4-1, the J gene TRBJ1-4, with a possible D match to TRBD1 (5 bases). From germline, CDR1 is MGHRA and CDR2 YSYEKL. CDR3 length: 18 residues. Trimming cost V 2 bases and J 0 bases, with 16 bases left between them. Here the CDR3 reads CASSQITGLLTTNEKLFF. CDR3 coding DNA: TGCGCCAGCAGCCAAATTACGGGACTCCTAACAACTAATGAAAAACTGTTTTTT.

This chain connects TRBV28 to TRBJ2-7; D possibly corresponds to TRBD1 (6 bases). CDR3 size: 13 residues. Germline CDR1 MDHEN, CDR2 SYDVKM. V lost 6 bases, J lost 5 bases, and 14 bases lay in between. The CDR3 reads CASSSDRRHEQYF. CDR3 bases: TGTGCCAGCAGCTCAGACAGGCGCCACGAGCAGTACTTC.

The chain is built from TRBV27 and TRBJ1-4, with D hard to call. The CDR3 extends over 12 amino acids. V gave up 6 bases and J gave up 8 bases, with 10 bases separating them. Germline values: CDR1 MNHEY, CDR2 SMNVEV (reference sequence). CDR3 region: CASSRGSEKLFF. The DNA for the CDR3 is TGTGCCAGCAGCCGCGGGTCGGAAAAACTGTTTTTT.

This chain connects TRBV19 to TRBJ2-3; 7 bases agree with TRBD1. Germline assignment: CDR1 LNHDA and CDR2 SQIVND (reference sequence). This CDR3 spans 14 amino acids. The ends lost 7 bases at V and 0 bases at J; junction bases unmatched: 4. The CDR3 nucleotides are TGTGCCAGTACCGGGACAGCTAGCACAGATACGCAGTATTTT. Encoded protein: CASTGTASTDTQYF.

The rearrangement uses TRBV6-1 and TRBJ1-2; tentative D call: TRBD1 (5 bases). Trimming stripped 8 bases from V and 7 bases from J, with 17 bases between. This CDR3 is 13 amino acids long. Germline values: CDR1 MNHNS, CDR2 SASEGT. CDR3 region: CASAWKGQGGYTF. CDR3 in DNA: TGTGCCAGCGCCTGGAAGGGGCAGGGTGGCTACACCTTC.

Only a few counts were recorded for this clone. The rearrangement joins TRBV27 to TRBJ1-2; D uncertain. Germline lookup yields CDR1 MNHEY and CDR2 SMNVEV (reference sequence). With 2 bases removed from V and 3 bases from J, the gap between germline ends came to 10 bases. The CDR3 contains 14 residues. The chain's CDR3 is CASSLAHGYYGYTF. The CDR3 DNA follows: TGTGCCAGCAGTTTAGCTCACGGGTACTATGGCTACACCTTC.

This clone has more than one count but fewer than ten. In nucleotides, the CDR3 is TGTGCCTGGAGTGGACGGGAGCGGAGGGAAAAACTGTTTTTT. This sequence encodes CAWSGRERREKLFF. The V gene is TRBV30, the J gene TRBJ1-4; D not resolved. CDR1 and CDR2 from the germline V gene are GTSNPN and SVGIG (reference sequence). This CDR3 region has 14 residues. V lost 1 base, J lost 8 bases, and 14 bases lay in between.

The CDR3 DNA sequence: TGTGCCAGCAGCCCCCGGCGCGGCGTAAGCTCCTACAATGAGCAGTTCTTC. Its protein product is CASSPRRGVSSYNEQFF. This chain connects TRBV9 to TRBJ2-1; no definite D call. Per the germline V gene, CDR1 is SGDLS and CDR2 is YYNGEE. The V end was cut by 4 bases, the J end by 0 bases, with 17 bases between. This CDR3 has 17 residues.

The CDR3 here is CASSGTQGAVAKNIQYF. In DNA form, the CDR3 reads TGTGCCAGTAGTGGAACACAGGGGGCGGTAGCCAAAAACATTCAGTACTTC. This chain connects TRBV19 to TRBJ2-4; 9 nucleotides agree with TRBD1. This CDR3 region has 17 residues. The trim removed 5 bases at V and 0 bases at J, leaving 8 bases unmatched. Germline loops: CDR1 LNHDA, CDR2 SQIVND (reference sequence).

The sample holds one count of this clone. The chain combines TRBV6-5 with TRBJ1-2; D possibly corresponds to TRBD1 (6 bases). The V end lost 4 bases, the J end lost 3 bases, and 15 bases lay between the germline ends. The CDR3 sequence is 15 residues long. Germline V lookup: CDR1 MNHEY, CDR2 SVGAGI. The CDR3 is CASSLSTGTHYGYTF. The DNA of the CDR3 is TGTGCCAGCAGTTTATCGACAGGAACGCACTATGGCTACACCTTC.

The chain couples TRBV29-1 to TRBJ2-3, with D unresolved. V was cut by 5 bases and J by 2 bases, with 11 bases left in between. CDR1 SQVTM and CDR2 ANQGSEA come from the germline V gene. This CDR3 comprises 13 residues. CDR3 residues: CSVFSPPTDTQYF. CDR3 sequence (DNA): TGCAGCGTTTTCAGTCCTCCCACAGATACGCAGTATTTT.

V gene TRBV19 combines with J gene TRBJ1-4; 9 bases map to TRBD1. The germline CDR1 and CDR2 sequences are LNHDA and SQIVND (reference sequence). V was clipped by 6 bases and J by 5 bases; unmatched bases: 13. The CDR3 has 17 residues. Here the CDR3 reads CASREMDGGQGNEKLFF. The CDR3, as DNA: TGTGCCAGTAGAGAAATGGACGGGGGACAGGGCAATGAAAAACTGTTTTTT.

J is TRBJ2-1 and V is TRBV9; 7 positions agree with TRBD1. J was trimmed by 5 bases and V by 3 bases; bases with no gene match: 5. The CDR3 has 14 residues. The germline gives CDR1 SGDLS, CDR2 YYNGEE. CDR3 amino acids: CASSGGGWNNEQFF. Written as DNA, the CDR3 is TGTGCCAGCAGCGGAGGGGGCTGGAACAATGAGCAGTTCTTC.

The chain recombines TRBV2 with TRBJ2-7, with 9 bases matching TRBD1. The V gene end was trimmed by 5 bases and the J gene end by 3 bases; junction bases not matched to a gene: 11. Germline CDR1 reads SNHLY; CDR2 reads FYNNEI. The CDR3 runs to 16 residues. CDR3 sequence (DNA): TGTGCCAGCAGTCTTAGCCGGGACAGGGTTTTCTACGAGCAGTACTTC. This translates into CASSLSRDRVFYEQYF.

This clone showed up just a few times. The rearrangement links TRBV7-2 to TRBJ1-6; D remains ambiguous. This CDR3 has 14 residues. Germline CDR1 reads SGHTA; CDR2 reads FQGNSA. The V and J ends lost 5 bases and 6 bases respectively, with 11 bases between them. The CDR3, as DNA: TGTGCCAGCAGCGCCTATGAGCCTAATTCACCCCTCCACTTT. Residues: CASSAYEPNSPLHF.

This rearrangement joins TRBV7-9 to TRBJ2-1; TRBD2 aligns across 7 bases. CDR1 SEHNR and CDR2 FQNEAQ come from the germline V gene (reference sequence). The CDR3 has 14 residues. Trimming at V came to 5 bases and at J to 3 bases, leaving 4 bases not matched to a gene. Written as DNA, the CDR3 is TGTGCCAGCAGCCCTACTAGCGACTACAATGAGCAGTTCTTC. Protein product: CASSPTSDYNEQFF.

This chain joins TRBV5-5 and TRBJ2-7; weak D call: TRBD2 (6 bases). The CDR3 has 14 amino acids. Per germline, CDR1 SGHKS and CDR2 YYEKEE (reference sequence). Trimming removed 4 bases from V and 2 bases from J, with 13 bases in between. CDR3 residues: CASSLRGGTYEQYF. The CDR3 DNA reads TGTGCCAGCAGCCTGAGGGGAGGCACCTACGAGCAGTACTTC.

The J gene is TRBJ2-7, the V gene TRBV10-3, with D tentatively TRBD1 (7 bases). Germline V gene data show CDR1 as ENHRY and CDR2 as SYGVKD. The CDR3 length is 12 residues. Written as DNA, the CDR3 is TGTGCGGGAGGACAGGCGTCCTACGAGCAGTACTTC. Its translation is CAGGQASYEQYF.

V gene TRBV2 combines with J gene TRBJ2-4; D call uncertain. Germline loops: CDR1 SNHLY, CDR2 FYNNEI. V was shortened by 1 base and J by 10 bases, with 8 bases between the two germline ends. This CDR3 has 12 amino acids. This CDR3 reads CASSEEQLIQYF. The CDR3 DNA reads TGTGCCAGCAGTGAAGAACAGCTAATTCAGTACTTC.

J is TRBJ2-5 and V is TRBV7-9; a possible D gene is TRBD2 (6 bases). V was shortened by 5 bases and J by 4 bases, with 17 bases between the two germline ends. The CDR3 is made up of 15 amino acids. Looked up from germline, CDR1 is SEHNR and CDR2 is FQNEAQ (reference sequence). Here the CDR3 DNA reads TGTGCCAGCAGCCCTCCCCAAGGGCGGGGAGAGACCCAGTACTTC. Its translation is CASSPPQGRGETQYF. Together with reference TRBV7-9 and TRBJ2-5, the CDR3 gives the full variable domain: DTGVSQNPRHKITKRGQNVTFRCDPISEHNRLYWYRQTLGQGPEFLTYFQNEAQLEKSRLLSDRFSAERPKGSFSTLEIQRTEQGDSAMYLCASSPPQGRGETQYFGPGTRLLVL.

The J gene is TRBJ2-7, the V gene TRBV5-4; the D gene is possibly TRBD1 (5 bases). This CDR3 spans 14 amino acids. CDR1 and CDR2 from the germline V gene are SGHNT and YYREEE (reference sequence). Trimming took off 0 bases at V and 2 bases at J, with 9 bases between the two ends. CDR3 DNA: TGTGCCAGCAGCTTGGGGGGCTTTACCTACGAGCAGTACTTC. Its translation: CASSLGGFTYEQYF.

This chain connects TRBV11-2 to TRBJ2-4, with D perhaps TRBD2 (5 bases). CDR1 and CDR2 (germline): SGHAT, FQNNGV. This CDR3 has 14 amino acids. With 3 bases removed from V and 3 bases from J, the gap between germline ends came to 9 bases. CDR3 in DNA: TGTGCCAGCAGCTTTGTGGGAGACAAAAACATTCAGTACTTC. Translated, it gives CASSFVGDKNIQYF. The whole variable domain, filled in from reference TRBV11-2 and TRBJ2-4, reads EAGVAQSPRYKIIEKRQSVAFWCNPISGHATLYWYQQILGQGPKLLIQFQNNGVVDDSQLPKDRFSAERLKGVDSTLKIQPAKLEDSAVYLCASSFVGDKNIQYFGAGTRLSVL.

This clone was seen a handful of times. This rearrangement joins TRBV6-6 to TRBJ1-5; 9 bases line up with TRBD1. J was trimmed by 2 bases and V by 2 bases; bases with no gene match: 4. This CDR3 has 16 residues. Per germline, CDR1 MNHNY and CDR2 SVGAGI (reference sequence). The chain's CDR3 is CASSYRTGVGNQPQHF. The CDR3 DNA reads TGTGCCAGCAGTTACCGGACAGGGGTCGGCAATCAGCCCCAGCATTTT.

The chain recombines TRBV5-6 with TRBJ2-7; D is ambiguous. CDR1 and CDR2 (germline): SGHDT, YYEEEE. V lost 0 bases and J 6 bases, leaving 25 bases between the germline ends. The CDR3 is 18 residues long. The CDR3 sequence is CASSLALMLEEPTAEQYF. The CDR3 DNA reads TGTGCCAGCAGCTTGGCCCTCATGCTCGAGGAGCCGACGGCCGAGCAGTACTTC.